One sample yielded the 25 T cell receptor gamma chains listed below, sequenced in a study of gamma delta lymphoproliferative disorders and STAT genes. TCRdb reanalyzed the multiplex PCR reads using CATT. The table has a few thousand gamma-chain clones, 6.5% to 9% seen once; the top ten hold about a sixth. PBMCs from patients and controls supplied the genomic DNA for sequencing. The specimen sequenced was blood. Receptor source: a human donor in good health.

Judged by abundance, this clone is medium-sized. The chain joins TRGV11 to TRGJ1 or TRGJ2. Since TCRdb gives no J gene, matching the DNA to germline was used here to assign it. TRGV11 qualifies as an ORF whose function is uncertain. V trimming: 1 base; J trimming: 3 bases; junction bases outside the gene matches: 3. The CDR3 contains 14 residues. The DNA for the CDR3 is TGTGCCTGCTGGATTAGGCATCCTTATTATAAGAAACTCTTT. This translates into CACWIRHPYYKKLF.

Judged by abundance, this clone is medium-sized. The rearrangement joins TRGV4 to TRGJP2. The J gene, not given by TCRdb, was assigned here from a germline match of the nucleotide sequence. Trimming took 0 bases from V and 6 from J; bases not matched to a gene: 7. CDR3 length: 15 residues. The germline gives CDR1 EGSTGY, CDR2 YDSYTSSV. The DNA for the CDR3 is TGTGCCACCTGGGATGGGCCCTGGGGTGATTGGATCAAGACGTTT. This codes for CATWDGPWGDWIKTF.

In this sample, this clone is medium-sized. Because the CDR3's place on the DNA is in doubt, the DNA is left out and the CDR3 is given as listed by TCRdb. There is no J gene call, but TRGV11 is given as the V gene. TRGV11 is sorted into the ORF group, with uncertain function. From its first to its last residue, the CDR3 has 16 amino acids. The CDR3 spells CTTVPAGLGSDWIKTF.

By share of the sample, this clone is medium-sized (0.01 to 0.1%). This rearrangement joins TRGV3 to TRGJ1 or TRGJ2. TCRdb gives no J gene; it was assigned here by matching the DNA to germline. Per germline, CDR1 VTNTFY and CDR2 YDVSTARD (reference sequence). CDR3 length: 12 amino acids. With 9 bases clipped from V and 6 bases from J, the junction kept 11 bases outside the gene matches. DNA of the CDR3: TGTGCCACCGCCACGGGCCTTTATAAGAAACTCTTT. This encodes CATATGLYKKLF.

By frequency in the sample, this clone is medium-sized. The V gene is TRGV10, the J gene TRGJ1 or TRGJ2. No J gene is reported in TCRdb; it was inferred here by comparing the DNA with germline. TRGV10 is placed among ORFs of uncertain function. The CDR3 contains 12 residues. V dropped 8 bases and J dropped 2; count of bases not matched to a gene: 4. Here the CDR3 DNA reads TGTGCTGCGTGGGATTATTATTATAAGAAACTCTTT. Amino acids: CAAWDYYYKKLF.

This clone is judged medium-sized. No DNA is shown, since the ends of the CDR3 on it are uncertain; the CDR3 is the one TCRdb lists. Additional DNA sequences in this sample encode the identical CDR3. CDR3 in amino acids: CTTVPAGLGPLHTGWFKIF. For the V gene the call is TRGV11; the J gene has no call. TRGV11 is classed as an ORF, of uncertain function. A total of 19 residues make up the CDR3, ends included.

This clone is medium-sized in the sample. The chain carries TRGV4 and TRGJP1. Germline matching of the DNA provided the J gene here, since TCRdb leaves it blank. The length of the CDR3 is 17 residues. V was clipped by 0 bases and J by 2 bases; unmatched bases: 9. Germline V gene sequence: CDR1 EGSTGY, CDR2 YDSYTSSV. CDR3 nucleotides: TGTGCCACCTGGGATGGGCCTAGTATCACCACTGGTTGGTTCAAGATATTT. Encoded protein: CATWDGPSITTGWFKIF.

As for this clone: The DNA is omitted, as the CDR3 cannot be located on it reliably, and the CDR3 follows TCRdb's listing. No J gene was assigned, while the V gene was called as TRGV10. TRGV10 qualifies as an ORF whose function is uncertain. The CDR3 extends over 18 residues, inclusive of both ends. The CDR3 spells CAAWEVPRRNSLAVEQHF.

In its sample, this clone is medium-sized (0.01 to 0.1%). This chain links TRGV2 with TRGJ1 or TRGJ2. Assignment of the J gene here rests on matching the DNA to germline, because TCRdb gives none. The CDR3 is made up of 14 amino acids. Germline V CDR1 and CDR2: EGSNGY, YDSYNSKV. The ends lost 1 base at V and 3 bases at J; junction bases unmatched: 6. The chain's CDR3 is CATWDGLFYYKKLF. The CDR3 nucleotides read TGTGCCACCTGGGACGGCCTTTTTTATTATAAGAAACTCTTT.

In its sample, this clone is large. The germline gene is not matched at one end of the junction; a read error may be the cause. Other DNA sequences of this sample code for an identical CDR3. The chain uses TRGV10 and TRGJP1. TCRdb gives no J gene; it was assigned here by matching the DNA to germline. TRGV10 is treated as an ORF (open reading frame) with a function not yet certain. The CDR3 covers 9 residues. The DNA for the CDR3 is TGCACCACTGGTTGGTTCAAGATATTT. It yields the protein CTTGWFKIF.

This clone is medium-sized in the sample. This chain links TRGV4 with TRGJ1 or TRGJ2. TCRdb lists no J gene, so it was determined here by aligning the DNA to germline. CDR3 length: 16 residues. CDR1 EGSTGY and CDR2 YDSYTSSV come from the germline V gene. V shed 4 bases, J shed 5 bases, and the junction held 17 bases outside the gene matches. The CDR3 sequence: CATWEVRLEGHYKKLF. In DNA, the CDR3 is TGTGCCACCTGGGAAGTCCGGCTCGAAGGACATTATAAGAAACTCTTT.

By sample share, this clone is medium-sized. The V call is TRGV2, the J call TRGJ1 or TRGJ2. TCRdb is silent on the J gene; assignment here came from matching the DNA to germline. Germline loops: CDR1 EGSNGY, CDR2 YDSYNSKV. The V segment lost 1 base and the J segment 3 bases; nucleotides outside the gene matches: 3. This CDR3 comprises 13 residues. In nucleotides, the CDR3 is TGTGCCACCTGGGACGGCCCTTATTATAAGAAACTCTTT. This sequence encodes CATWDGPYYKKLF.

The chain joins TRGV8 to TRGJ1 or TRGJ2. The germline gives CDR1 VENAVY, CDR2 YDSYNSRV. With 9 bases clipped from V and 7 bases from J, the junction kept 3 bases outside the gene matches. The CDR3 covers 9 residues. As DNA, the CDR3 is TGTGCCACCGAATATAAGAAACTCTTT. Protein: CATEYKKLF.

V is TRGV9 and J is TRGJ1 or TRGJ2. Here the J gene was assigned by germline matching of the DNA, as TCRdb has none. CDR1 is GITISATS, CDR2 ISYDGTV, per germline (reference sequence). After removal of 5 bases from V and 7 bases from J, the junction contained 5 bases not matched to a gene. The CDR3 consists of 11 residues. For the CDR3, the DNA is TGTGCCTTGTGGGGGACGTATAAGAAACTCTTT. It specifies CALWGTYKKLF.

In this sample, this clone turned up many times. The chain is built from TRGV8 and TRGJ1 or TRGJ2. TCRdb is silent on the J gene; assignment here came from matching the DNA to germline. With V trimmed by 3 bases and J by 6 bases, 2 bases remained unmatched. CDR1 is VENAVY and CDR2 is YDSYNSRV in the germline V gene. The length of the CDR3 is 11 residues. The CDR3 nucleotides read TGTGCCACCTGGGATCCTTATAAGAAACTCTTT. Its protein is CATWDPYKKLF.

By frequency in the sample, this clone is medium-sized. V and J are TRGV10 and TRGJ1 or TRGJ2. TCRdb gives no J gene; it was assigned here by matching the DNA to germline. TRGV10 is an ORF, and what it does is uncertain. V lost 6 bases to trimming and J lost 3 bases; unmatched junction nucleotides: 3. This CDR3 is 12 amino acids long. The CDR3 DNA is TGTGCTGCGTGGTGCCTTTATTATAAGAAACTCTTT. Its translation: CAAWCLYYKKLF.

This clone is medium-sized in the sample. This chain connects TRGV11 to TRGJP1. The J gene was not available in TCRdb and was assigned here by matching the DNA to germline segments. TRGV11 is classed as an ORF, of uncertain function. V trimming: 0 bases; J trimming: 3 bases; junction bases outside the gene matches: 1. This CDR3 has 15 residues. This CDR3 reads CACWIRHATGWFKIF. CDR3 DNA sequence: TGTGCCTGCTGGATTAGGCACGCCACTGGTTGGTTCAAGATATTT.

This clone is categorized as medium-sized. V gene TRGV9 combines with J gene TRGJ1 or TRGJ2. The J gene is absent in TCRdb and was assigned here via DNA matching to germline. CDR3 length: 12 amino acids. V dropped 2 bases and J dropped 7; count of bases not matched to a gene: 5. Germline V gives CDR1 GITISATS, CDR2 ISYDGTV (reference sequence). CDR3 residues: CALWEGGYKKLF. The CDR3 DNA sequence: TGTGCCTTGTGGGAGGGAGGGTATAAGAAACTCTTT.

On this clone itself: A read error may account for a junction end that differs from germline. The chain uses TRGV4 and TRGJ1 or TRGJ2. The J gene is not listed in TCRdb, so it was assigned here from a DNA match to germline. The CDR3 sequence is 9 residues long. The V gene's germline CDR1 is EGSTGY and CDR2 YDSYTSSV. The CDR3 bases are TGCGCCGGATATGATAAGAAACTCTTT. Protein sequence: CAGYDKKLF.

This clone was recorded many times. The chain has TRGV3 and TRGJ1 or TRGJ2. Because TCRdb records no J gene, it was assigned here through a match of the DNA to germline. Germline-derived CDR1 and CDR2 are VTNTFY and YDVSTARD (reference sequence). With V trimmed by 0 bases and J by 4 bases, 6 bases remained unmatched. CDR3 length: 14 residues. The CDR3, as DNA: TGTGCCACCTGGGACAGGCTTATCTATTATAAGAAACTCTTT. Amino acid sequence: CATWDRLIYYKKLF.

This clone is categorized as medium-sized. V and J are TRGV2 and TRGJ1 or TRGJ2. TCRdb is silent on the J gene; assignment here came from matching the DNA to germline. This CDR3 region has 12 residues. Germline assignment: CDR1 EGSNGY and CDR2 YDSYNSKV. V was pared by 3 bases and J by 5 bases, with 4 bases of the junction left unmatched. In DNA, the CDR3 is TGTGCCACCTGGGACTGGGATTATAAGAAACTCTTT. Translated, it gives CATWDWDYKKLF.

This clone was detected a few times. This DNA's translation and the protein TCRdb lists, from a much larger clone, do not match at residue 5, likely due to a read error; the protein shown is translated from the DNA. This chain connects TRGV10 to TRGJP1. No J gene was available from TCRdb, and it was assigned here by a germline match of the DNA. TRGV10 is known as an ORF, though its function is uncertain. J gave up 2 bases and V 8 bases, and 6 bases lay outside the gene matches. The CDR3 has 14 amino acids. This CDR3 is CAAWNWTTGWFKIF. In DNA, the CDR3 is TGTGCTGCGTGGAATTGGACCACTGGTTGGTTCAAGATATTT.

The V call is TRGV2, the J call TRGJP. In the absence of a J gene in TCRdb, the DNA was matched to germline to assign it here. The CDR3 contains 16 residues. Germline V gene lookup returns CDR1 EGSNGY and CDR2 YDSYNSKV. The V gene end was trimmed by 0 bases and the J gene end by 17 bases; junction bases not matched to a gene: 13. CDR3 protein: CATWDGLGVGQKIKVF. The CDR3 bases are TGTGCCACCTGGGACGGGCTAGGAGTTGGGCAAAAAATCAAGGTATTT.

This clone is judged medium-sized. The rearrangement links TRGV2 to TRGJ1 or TRGJ2. The J gene, not given by TCRdb, was assigned here from a germline match of the nucleotide sequence. J lost 4 bases, V lost 0 bases, and 3 bases had no gene match. Germline CDR1 EGSNGY, CDR2 YDSYNSKV. The CDR3 totals 13 residues. The CDR3 region has the DNA TGTGCCACCTGGGACGGGATGTATTATAAGAAACTCTTT. The encoded protein is CATWDGMYYKKLF.

By share, this clone ranks as medium-sized. The chain combines TRGV4 with TRGJP1. TCRdb supplies no J gene; here it was assigned by aligning the nucleotide sequence to germline. After removal of 0 bases from V and 5 bases from J, the junction contained 12 bases not matched to a gene. The CDR3 length is 17 residues. Germline V gives CDR1 EGSTGY, CDR2 YDSYTSSV. The chain's CDR3 is CATWDGLESLTGWFKIF. The DNA for the CDR3 is TGTGCCACCTGGGATGGGCTCGAGAGCCTGACTGGTTGGTTCAAGATATTT.